These 7 T cell receptor beta chains came from one sample sequenced in a study of molecular identifiers for immune sequencing clone quantification. TCRdb reanalysed the PCR reads using MiXCR and keeps one entry per CDR3 protein. The sample holds approximately 680,000 distinct CDR3 sequences, roughly 27% seen once. The sample comprised naive CD8+ T cells from blood, with Jurkat cell RNA spiked in. Subset here: FACS-sorted CD8+CD4-CCR7+CD45RA+ naive T cells. The receptors originated from a human donor in good health. Some libraries in this study had Jurkat cell RNA spiked in.

The sample holds a few counts of this clonotype. J is TRBJ1-5 and V is TRBV6-2 or TRBV6-3; TRBD1 aligns across 10 bases. The CDR3 consists of 14 residues. J was trimmed by 6 bases and V by 8 bases; bases with no gene match: 7. Germline CDR1 reads MNHEY; CDR2 reads SVGEGT. The DNA for the CDR3 is TGTGCCAGCGGGACAGGGGTGGGAGGTCAGCCCCAGCATTTT. Translating it yields CASGTGVGGQPQHF.

This rearrangement joins TRBV25-1 to TRBJ2-1, with D maybe TRBD2 (6 bases). V shed 0 bases and J shed 6 bases, with 15 bases lying between them. The germline CDR1 and CDR2 sequences are MGHDK and SYGVNS. The CDR3 spans 16 residues. CDR3 region: CASSEYGGFPPNEQFF. CDR3 nucleotides: TGTGCCAGCAGTGAATACGGAGGGTTTCCCCCCAATGAGCAGTTCTTC.

CDR3 nucleotide sequence: TGTGCCAGCAGCCCCCTAACGGGGAGCTCCTACAATGAGCAGTTCTTC. This translates into CASSPLTGSSYNEQFF. This chain uses TRBV14 with TRBJ2-1; TRBD2 is a possible D gene (5 bases). The CDR3 covers 16 residues. The germline gives CDR1 SGHDN, CDR2 FVKESK. The V gene lost 4 bases and the J gene lost 0 bases, with 13 bases spanning the gap.

This clonotype was counted between two and nine times. The chain carries TRBV13 and TRBJ1-6; TRBD1 agrees at 9 bases. V gave up 5 bases and J gave up 5 bases; unmatched junction bases: 7. This CDR3 has 16 residues. In germline, CDR1 is PRHDT, CDR2 FYEKMQ (reference sequence). Here the CDR3 reads CASSVQGAAHNSPLHF. CDR3 in DNA: TGTGCCAGCAGCGTACAGGGGGCGGCCCATAATTCACCCCTCCACTTT.

The table lists this clonotype with a few counts. The V call is TRBV7-9, the J call TRBJ1-1; D possibly corresponds to TRBD1 (5 bases). V shed 4 bases and J shed 0 bases, with 12 bases lying between them. This CDR3 spans 15 amino acids. CDR1 is SEHNR, CDR2 FQNEAQ, per germline (reference sequence). CDR3 protein: CASSSRTLMNTEAFF. Here the CDR3 DNA reads TGTGCCAGCAGCTCTAGGACACTAATGAACACTGAAGCTTTCTTT.

In this sample, this clonotype turned up many times. The V call is TRBV27, the J call TRBJ2-7; weak D call: TRBD2 (5 bases). V lost 8 bases, J lost 2 bases, and 13 bases lay in between. CDR3 length: 13 residues. Germline assignment: CDR1 MNHEY and CDR2 SMNVEV (reference sequence). The CDR3 loop reads CASAVARTYEQYF. The DNA for the CDR3 is TGTGCCAGCGCGGTAGCGCGGACCTACGAGCAGTACTTC.

CDR3 residues: CATSDKGLALGWDNEQFF. CDR3 in DNA: TGTGCCACCAGTGATAAGGGACTAGCGTTGGGCTGGGACAATGAGCAGTTCTTC. The chain employs TRBV24-1 and TRBJ2-1, with 10 positions matching TRBD2. The V and J ends lost 3 bases and 5 bases, in that order; junction bases with no gene match: 12. CDR1 is KGHDR, CDR2 SFDVKD, per germline. The CDR3 has 18 amino acids.